Listed below are T cell receptor beta chains from one sample, sequenced in a study of blood T cells in healthy people across ages. MiXCR, applied by TCRdb to the 5' RACE reads, yields one record per CDR3 protein. The repertoire holds some 1,800,000 distinct CDR3 sequences, with around 42% as singletons. The sequencing sample was made of blood. These receptors were taken from a human donor in good health. The CDR3 runs from the conserved cysteine through the conserved F or W. Each record gives: clone size, D gene, J gene, V gene, CDR3 length, CDR3 DNA, CDR3 protein. The D gene is left open where the match is weak. A row's size may be missing; if present it is once, few, many or a size class.

few - TRBJ2-1 TRBV7-9 13 TGTGCCAGCAGCTTATGGCAGACGAATGAGCAGTTCTTC CASSLWQTNEQFF
- - TRBJ2-1 TRBV6-2/TRBV6-3 14 TGTGCCAGCAGCCAGACTAGGGCCCGCAATGAGCAGTTCTTC CASSQTRARNEQFF
- - TRBJ1-4 TRBV19 13 TGTGCCAGTAAGAGGGCGCCTAATGAAAAACTGTTTTTT CASKRAPNEKLFF
many - TRBJ1-2 TRBV4-3 18 TGCGCCAGCAGCCAAGATCCACGGACAGTTGGCTATATAGTGGGCTACACCTTC CASSQDPRTVGYIVGYTF
- TRBD1 TRBJ2-3 TRBV28 18 TGTGCCAGCAGTTCAGGCCCGGGACAGGGGCGTAGCACAGATACGCAGTATTTT CASSSGPGQGRSTDTQYF
- - TRBJ2-7 TRBV5-1 14 TGCGCCAGCAGCTTGGCAGGCAGCTCCTACGGGCAGTACTTC CASSLAGSSYGQYF
- - TRBJ1-2 TRBV7-9 18 TGTGCCAGCGGCCCTCAGCCGGGACTCACTGCCGAAGTCTATGGCTACACCTTC CASGPQPGLTAEVYGYTF
- - TRBJ2-1 TRBV6-5 16 TGTGCCAGCAGTTACAGACCCGGGGTCGGGTACAATGAGCAGTTCTTC CASSYRPGVGYNEQFF
few TRBD2 TRBJ2-3 TRBV25-1 19 TGTGCCAGCAGTGACCCCCGGACTAGCGGGGGCTCTAGCACAGATACGCAGTATTTT CASSDPRTSGGSSTDTQYF
- TRBD1 TRBJ1-1 TRBV6-5 15 TGTGCCAGCAGTCTCGATGGACAGGGGGCTGGTGAAGCTTTCTTT CASSLDGQGAGEAFF
- - TRBJ2-5 TRBV12-3/TRBV12-4 16 TGTGCCAGCAGTTTCAATCCCGGCAGGTGGGAAGAGACCCAGTACTTC CASSFNPGRWEETQYF
many - TRBJ2-5 TRBV14 15 TGTGCCACCCAGCGGGGGACAGCTCACCAAGAGACCCAGTACTTC CATQRGTAHQETQYF
- - TRBJ2-5 TRBV11-2 12 TGTGCCAGCAGCCACTCCCGGGAGACCCAGGACTTC CASSHSRETQDF
many - TRBJ2-5 TRBV29-1 10 TGCAGCGTAGACCAAGAGACCCAGTACTTC CSVDQETQYF
- - TRBJ1-1 TRBV29-1 11 TGCAGCGTGGGATTGACCGTGGAAGCTTTCTTT CSVGLTVEAFF
few TRBD1 TRBJ2-5 TRBV7-6 14 TGTGCCAGCAGCTTAGTGGGACAGCAAGAGACCCAGTACTTC CASSLVGQQETQYF
few TRBD2 TRBJ2-7 TRBV10-3 16 TGTGCCATCAGTGATTGGGGCGGGGGGCGCGTCTACGAGCAGTACTTC CAISDWGGGRVYEQYF
- TRBD2 TRBJ2-3 TRBV6-2/TRBV6-3 16 TGTGCCAGCGGCCCCCGGACTAGCTCACGGACAGATACGCAGTATTTT CASGPRTSSRTDTQYF
- - TRBJ2-1 TRBV29-1 14 TGCAGCGTTGGCCCCCGGGTGGCAAACAATGAGCAGTTCTTC CSVGPRVANNEQFF
- - TRBJ1-1 TRBV25-1 15 TGTGCCAGCAGTAAATCCATAGGCCTGAACACTGAAGCTTTCTTT CASSKSIGLNTEAFF
many - TRBJ1-5 TRBV4-3 14 TGCGCCAGCAGCCCAGGGACTGCCACTCAGCCCCAGCATTTT CASSPGTATQPQHF
- - TRBJ1-4 TRBV7-6 15 TGTGCCAGCAGCTTAGTGCCTCGTGCGCCAGAAAAACTGTTTTTT CASSLVPRAPEKLFF
- TRBD1 TRBJ2-4 TRBV3-1 16 TGTGCCAGCAGCCCCGGGACAGAGTTTAGTCGGGACATTCAGTACTTC CASSPGTEFSRDIQYF
- - TRBJ1-2 TRBV19 11 TGTGCCAGTTCAGACCCCTGGGGCTACACCTTC CASSDPWGYTF
once - TRBJ1-1 TRBV20-1 12 TGCAGTGCGATCGGCAGGATCACTGAAGCTTTCTTT CSAIGRITEAFF
- TRBD1 TRBJ1-2 TRBV20-1 12 TGCAGTGCTAGAGTACAGGGGCAGGGCTACACCTTC CSARVQGQGYTF
few - TRBJ2-1 TRBV20-1 14 TGCAGTGCTGAAAGGGGGGGTAGGAACAATGAGCAGTTCTTC CSAERGGRNNEQFF
- - TRBJ2-7 TRBV5-1 14 TGCGCCAGCAGCGCGGGGTGGATCGTCTACGAGCAGTACTTC CASSAGWIVYEQYF
- - TRBJ1-5 TRBV6-5 15 TGTGCCAGCAGTTACTCGTCCGGGGGCGGCCAGCCCCAGCATTTT CASSYSSGGGQPQHF
- TRBD1 TRBJ1-2 TRBV4-3 15 TGCGCCAGCAGCCTCGCACAGGGGGAGAGCTATGGCTACACCTTC CASSLAQGESYGYTF
- TRBD1 TRBJ1-4 TRBV7-2 19 TGTGCCAGCAGACAAAAAACCTGGGACAGGGGGCCAACTAATGAAAAACTGTTTTTT CASRQKTWDRGPTNEKLFF
few TRBD1 TRBJ1-2 TRBV27 15 TGTGCCAGCAGGGCCGGGACAGGGGGCGACTATGGCTACACCTTC CASRAGTGGDYGYTF
- TRBD1 TRBJ2-1 TRBV24-1 17 TGTGCCACCAGTGATTTCGGGGACAGGGAATCCTACAATGAGCAGTTCTTC CATSDFGDRESYNEQFF
- - TRBJ2-7 TRBV7-9 14 TGTGCCAGCAGCCCAGAGACACCGGGCTACGAGCAGTACTTC CASSPETPGYEQYF
- - TRBJ1-1 TRBV19 12 TGTGCCAGTAGTATTGGTGGGAGTGAAGCTTTCTTT CASSIGGSEAFF
once - TRBJ2-6 TRBV5-1 15 TGCGCCAGCAGCTTGGACACTCCCGGGGCCAACGTCCTGACTTTC CASSLDTPGANVLTF
- TRBD2 TRBJ2-1 TRBV20-1 17 TGCAGTGCTAGACCTCTGGGACTAGCGGGGGGGCAGGCTGAGCAGTTCTTC CSARPLGLAGGQAEQFF
- TRBD2 TRBJ2-1 TRBV5-1 15 TGCGCCAGCAGCCATAGCGGGGACTTGGGCAATGAGCAGTTCTTC CASSHSGDLGNEQFF
- - TRBJ2-4 TRBV5-1 17 TGCGCCAGCAGCTATGACACCGGAGTGACTTGGGGGTCGATTCAGTACTTC CASSYDTGVTWGSIQYF
- - TRBJ2-7 TRBV4-1 15 TGCGCCAGCAGCCAAGATCGGCGGGCCGGGGCTATTCAGTACTTC CASSQDRRAGAIQYF
many TRBD1 TRBJ1-5 TRBV5-1 14 TGTGCCAGCAGCCCCGGGACAGGGAATCAGCCCCAGCATTTT CASSPGTGNQPQHF
- TRBD1 TRBJ1-5 TRBV6-6 16 TGTGCCAGCACGGGGCAGGGGGCAGGTGGGCTGGAGCCCCAGCATTTT CASTGQGAGGLEPQHF
- - TRBJ2-7 TRBV7-9 13 TGTGCCAGCAGCTTACACCAGACTGACGAGCAGTACTTC CASSLHQTDEQYF
- - TRBJ2-1 TRBV5-5 15 TGTGCCAGCAACCGATGGCGGGACCCCTACAATGAGCAGTTCTTC CASNRWRDPYNEQFF
- - TRBJ2-2 TRBV28 12 TGTGTCAGCAGTTTAGAGGGGTTGGAGCTGTTTTTT CVSSLEGLELFF
- - TRBJ2-3 TRBV9 15 TGTGCCAGCAACCGTAAAGGGGTAATCACAGATACGCAGTATTTT CASNRKGVITDTQYF
- - TRBJ1-2 TRBV12-3/TRBV12-4 15 TGTGCCAGCATCTCCGGCGGGGCTTTAGTCAATGGCTACACCTTC CASISGGALVNGYTF